The T cell receptor beta chain under discussion was sequenced for a study of shared clonotypes between healthy human individuals. This clone was seen only once. Per germline, CDR1 MNHNS and CDR2 SASEGT. Deletions cut 5 bases from V and 8 bases from J, with 10 bases between. CDR3 length: 12 amino acids. Roughly 210 ng DNA, tens of thousands of T cell genomes, went into each sorted-subset replicate PCR. TCRdb keeps only in-frame clones here, not all; method: immunoSEQ multiplex PCR. The repertoire includes under 1,100,000 clones, under 80% of them detected once, and less than 1.5% sits in the top ten. Donors were healthy HIV-negative adults without recently reported acute infections or vaccinations.

The sequencing input was memory CD4+ T cells sorted from blood. Sample subset: CD45RA-negative fraction. The source is a man aged 18 to 29 in good health. The chain carries TRBV6-1 and TRBJ2-4; D remains unclear. The chain's CDR3 is CASSSLRDIQYF. CDR3 nucleotides: TGTGCCAGCAGTAGCCTTAGGGACATTCAGTACTTC.